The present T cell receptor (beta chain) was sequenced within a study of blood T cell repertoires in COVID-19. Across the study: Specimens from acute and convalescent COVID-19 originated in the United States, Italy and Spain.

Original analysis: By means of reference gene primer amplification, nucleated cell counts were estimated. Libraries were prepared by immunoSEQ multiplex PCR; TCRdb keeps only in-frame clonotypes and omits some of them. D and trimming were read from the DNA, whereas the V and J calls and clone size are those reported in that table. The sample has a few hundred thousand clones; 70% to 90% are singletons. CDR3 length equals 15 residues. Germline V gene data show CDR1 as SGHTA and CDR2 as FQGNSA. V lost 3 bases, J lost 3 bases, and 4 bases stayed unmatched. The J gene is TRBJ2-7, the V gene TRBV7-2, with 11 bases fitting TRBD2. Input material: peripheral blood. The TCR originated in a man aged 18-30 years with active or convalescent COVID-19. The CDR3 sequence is CASSLSTSGSYEQYF. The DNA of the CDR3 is TGTGCCAGCAGCTTGAGCACTAGCGGGAGCTACGAGCAGTACTTC.